A selection of T cell receptor beta chains follows, all from one sample in a study of T cells after yellow fever vaccination. TCRdb used MiXCR to reprocess the 5' RACE reads, holding one entry per CDR3 protein. The profile shows about 320,000 distinct CDR3 sequences, around 4.5% of them singletons. The material sequenced was PBMCs, taken 15 days after the yellow fever booster vaccination. Every receptor here comes from a man between 18 and 35 years old who received the YFV17D yellow fever vaccine. Both conserved end residues are part of each CDR3. D genes are given only for firm matches. Clone size is stated in some rows and not others, as once, few, many or a class when expanded.

d_call: -; j_call: TRBJ2-1; clone_size: few; v_call: TRBV29-1; cdr3_nt: TGCAGCGTTGAAGTCTTGGCAGAGCAGTTCTTC; cdr3_aa: CSVEVLAEQFF
d_call: -; j_call: TRBJ2-5; clone_size: few; v_call: TRBV7-9; cdr3_nt: TGTGCCAGCAGCCCAGCCCCTGGTGGGCCGGAGACCCAGTACTTC; cdr3_aa: CASSPAPGGPETQYF
d_call: -; j_call: TRBJ2-1; clone_size: many; v_call: TRBV12-5; cdr3_nt: TGTGCTAGTGGTTTGCCCCCCCGGGATGAGCAGTTCTTC; cdr3_aa: CASGLPPRDEQFF
d_call: -; j_call: TRBJ2-3; clone_size: -; v_call: TRBV24-1; cdr3_nt: TGTGCCATCGGGGGAGGAAGCACAGATACGCAGTATTTT; cdr3_aa: CAIGGGSTDTQYF
d_call: TRBD1; j_call: TRBJ2-4; clone_size: many; v_call: TRBV5-1; cdr3_nt: TGCGCCAGCCAACCCGGGACAGCCTCAAACATTCAGTACTTC; cdr3_aa: CASQPGTASNIQYF
d_call: TRBD1; j_call: TRBJ2-2; clone_size: few; v_call: TRBV4-3; cdr3_nt: TGCGCCAGCAGCCAACGCGGACAGGTGGGGACCGGGGAGCTGTTTTTT; cdr3_aa: CASSQRGQVGTGELFF
d_call: -; j_call: TRBJ1-6; clone_size: many; v_call: TRBV27; cdr3_nt: TGTGCCAGCAGTTTACTCCCCAACATGATTGATTCACCCCTCCACTTT; cdr3_aa: CASSLLPNMIDSPLHF
d_call: -; j_call: TRBJ2-3; clone_size: many; v_call: TRBV7-6; cdr3_nt: TGTGCCAGCAGCCCCCTTTCGGGGGCCTCCGCCGCGTGGGATACGCAGTATTTT; cdr3_aa: CASSPLSGASAAWDTQYF
d_call: -; j_call: TRBJ2-3; clone_size: -; v_call: TRBV10-3; cdr3_nt: TGTGCCATCAGTGAAATAAGACAGCGCACAGATACGCAGTATTTT; cdr3_aa: CAISEIRQRTDTQYF
d_call: TRBD1; j_call: TRBJ1-1; clone_size: -; v_call: TRBV28; cdr3_nt: TGTGCCAGCACCCGACGGATGACAGGGGGCACTGAAGCTTTCTTT; cdr3_aa: CASTRRMTGGTEAFF
d_call: -; j_call: TRBJ2-1; clone_size: -; v_call: TRBV7-9; cdr3_nt: TGTGCCAGCAGCTTAGTCGGGGGGCCGAGCTCCTACAATGAGCAGTTCTTC; cdr3_aa: CASSLVGGPSSYNEQFF
d_call: -; j_call: TRBJ1-2; clone_size: -; v_call: TRBV27; cdr3_nt: TGTGCCAGCAGTTTCGGGCCTGGGTATGGCTACACCTTC; cdr3_aa: CASSFGPGYGYTF
d_call: TRBD2; j_call: TRBJ2-3; clone_size: many; v_call: TRBV5-1; cdr3_nt: TGCGCCAGCACCCCGGTGGCTAGCGGGGGGCCAGATACGCAGTATTTT; cdr3_aa: CASTPVASGGPDTQYF
d_call: -; j_call: TRBJ2-3; clone_size: few; v_call: TRBV7-2; cdr3_nt: TGTGCCAGCAGCTTAGCCCCCCTTCGTGGCACAGATACGCAGTATTTT; cdr3_aa: CASSLAPLRGTDTQYF
d_call: TRBD1; j_call: TRBJ2-1; clone_size: few; v_call: TRBV6-5; cdr3_nt: TGTGCCAGCAGTTACACCTACAGGGGCCCATGGCCCGAGCAGTTCTTC; cdr3_aa: CASSYTYRGPWPEQFF
d_call: TRBD2; j_call: TRBJ2-3; clone_size: many; v_call: TRBV7-2; cdr3_nt: TGTGCCAGCAGCTACGGGGGGGGAGATACGCAGTATTTT; cdr3_aa: CASSYGGGDTQYF
d_call: -; j_call: TRBJ2-1; clone_size: many; v_call: TRBV7-8; cdr3_nt: TGTGCCAGCAGCTCATCCACCGGGACTCCCAACTACAATGAGCAGTTCTTC; cdr3_aa: CASSSSTGTPNYNEQFF
d_call: -; j_call: TRBJ1-4; clone_size: many; v_call: TRBV5-1; cdr3_nt: TGCGCCAGCAGCCCACTCACAGGTGGTGAAAAACTGTTTTTT; cdr3_aa: CASSPLTGGEKLFF
d_call: -; j_call: TRBJ2-5; clone_size: -; v_call: TRBV5-1; cdr3_nt: TGCGCCAGCAGCTCGCTAGGAAGCTTAAGAAAGACCCAGTACTTC; cdr3_aa: CASSSLGSLRKTQYF
d_call: -; j_call: TRBJ1-2; clone_size: many; v_call: TRBV12-3/TRBV12-4; cdr3_nt: TGTGCCAGCAGTTTAGGTGTCAATGGCTACACCTTC; cdr3_aa: CASSLGVNGYTF
d_call: -; j_call: TRBJ2-3; clone_size: -; v_call: TRBV24-1; cdr3_nt: TGTGCCACCAGTGCGGCCACCAGCACAGATACGCAGTATTTT; cdr3_aa: CATSAATSTDTQYF
d_call: -; j_call: TRBJ1-6; clone_size: many; v_call: TRBV4-3; cdr3_nt: TGCGCCAGCAGCCAAGATATCGCCTATAATTCACCCCTCCACTTT; cdr3_aa: CASSQDIAYNSPLHF
d_call: -; j_call: TRBJ1-2; clone_size: -; v_call: TRBV9; cdr3_nt: TGTGCCAGCAGCGTAGGGGGGGCACCATACCCTAACTATGGCTACACCTTC; cdr3_aa: CASSVGGAPYPNYGYTF
d_call: -; j_call: TRBJ2-5; clone_size: -; v_call: TRBV6-1; cdr3_nt: TGTGCCAGCAGCCGGGACGTACAAAAAGAGACCCAGTACTTC; cdr3_aa: CASSRDVQKETQYF
d_call: -; j_call: TRBJ1-1; clone_size: -; v_call: TRBV5-1; cdr3_nt: TGCGCCAGCAGCTTGGAAGGTGCAGGGGTCCGTGAAGCTTTCTTT; cdr3_aa: CASSLEGAGVREAFF
d_call: -; j_call: TRBJ2-5; clone_size: many; v_call: TRBV20-1; cdr3_nt: TGCAGTGCCCGGCTGTACCAAGAGACCCAGTACTTC; cdr3_aa: CSARLYQETQYF
d_call: -; j_call: TRBJ1-2; clone_size: few; v_call: TRBV25-1; cdr3_nt: TGTGCCAGCAGTGAATGGGCAGCACCAACTGAGGGCTACACCTTC; cdr3_aa: CASSEWAAPTEGYTF
d_call: TRBD2; j_call: TRBJ2-1; clone_size: many; v_call: TRBV5-1; cdr3_nt: TGCGCCAGCAGCCAGATAGCGGGGGGGCTCGGAAATGAGCAGTTCTTC; cdr3_aa: CASSQIAGGLGNEQFF
d_call: -; j_call: TRBJ1-2; clone_size: many; v_call: TRBV10-3; cdr3_nt: TGTGCCATCAGTGAGTCGCTGGACCTACCGGGCTACACCTTC; cdr3_aa: CAISESLDLPGYTF
d_call: -; j_call: TRBJ1-2; clone_size: many; v_call: TRBV20-1; cdr3_nt: TGCAGTGCTATCCGCGGGACGGCCTTGTATGGCTACACCTTC; cdr3_aa: CSAIRGTALYGYTF
d_call: -; j_call: TRBJ1-1; clone_size: few; v_call: TRBV20-1; cdr3_nt: TGCAGTGCGGTCAGGGGTGAGAACACTGAAGCTTTCTTT; cdr3_aa: CSAVRGENTEAFF
d_call: -; j_call: TRBJ1-5; clone_size: -; v_call: TRBV24-1; cdr3_nt: TGTGCCACCAGTGATTCCTACAGGGTGAACAATCAGCCCCAGCATTTT; cdr3_aa: CATSDSYRVNNQPQHF
d_call: -; j_call: TRBJ2-7; clone_size: many; v_call: TRBV5-1; cdr3_nt: TGCGCCAGCAGCCCTACCGGGACATACTTTTACGCGGAGCAGTACTTC; cdr3_aa: CASSPTGTYFYAEQYF
d_call: -; j_call: TRBJ1-2; clone_size: -; v_call: TRBV24-1; cdr3_nt: TGTGCCACCAGTGATTTAGCTTACCGGGGCTACACCTTC; cdr3_aa: CATSDLAYRGYTF
d_call: TRBD1; j_call: TRBJ1-6; clone_size: many; v_call: TRBV9; cdr3_nt: TGTGCCAGCTCCAACAGGGGCGACTCACCCCTCCACTTT; cdr3_aa: CASSNRGDSPLHF
d_call: -; j_call: TRBJ1-5; clone_size: many; v_call: TRBV5-6; cdr3_nt: TGTGCCAGCAGCTCGACAGTTAGCAATCAGCCCCAGCATTTT; cdr3_aa: CASSSTVSNQPQHF
d_call: -; j_call: TRBJ2-5; clone_size: many; v_call: TRBV20-1; cdr3_nt: TGCAGTGCTAGAGAGGGCACCCAAGAGACCCAGTACTTC; cdr3_aa: CSAREGTQETQYF
d_call: -; j_call: TRBJ2-1; clone_size: many; v_call: TRBV9; cdr3_nt: TGTGCCAGCAGCGTAGCTAGTGATGAGCAGTTCTTC; cdr3_aa: CASSVASDEQFF
d_call: -; j_call: TRBJ2-2; clone_size: -; v_call: TRBV5-4; cdr3_nt: TGTGCCAGCAGCACCAGACAGGAAAGCGGGGAGCTGTTTTTT; cdr3_aa: CASSTRQESGELFF
d_call: -; j_call: TRBJ1-1; clone_size: many; v_call: TRBV21-1; cdr3_nt: TGTGCCCGCAGGGCGGCTGAAGCTTTCTTT; cdr3_aa: CARRAAEAFF
d_call: TRBD1; j_call: TRBJ2-7; clone_size: many; v_call: TRBV10-3; cdr3_nt: TGTGCCATCAGTTCATCCGGGACAGGGGGCACCTACGAGCAGTACTTC; cdr3_aa: CAISSSGTGGTYEQYF
d_call: -; j_call: TRBJ1-1; clone_size: few; v_call: TRBV10-3; cdr3_nt: TGTGCCACCGACGGTGGGGGGTTGAACACTGAAGCTTTCTTT; cdr3_aa: CATDGGGLNTEAFF
d_call: -; j_call: TRBJ1-6; clone_size: many; v_call: TRBV7-8; cdr3_nt: TGTGCCAGCAGCCAAGAGAATTCACCCCTCCACTTT; cdr3_aa: CASSQENSPLHF
d_call: -; j_call: TRBJ1-2; clone_size: -; v_call: TRBV7-2; cdr3_nt: TGTGCCAGCAGCTTAGCGACGGGGAGCGGCTACACCTTC; cdr3_aa: CASSLATGSGYTF
d_call: TRBD2; j_call: TRBJ2-5; clone_size: few; v_call: TRBV7-2; cdr3_nt: TGTGCCAGCAGACCAGCGGGGGCTCTGGAGGCCCAGTACTTC; cdr3_aa: CASRPAGALEAQYF
d_call: -; j_call: TRBJ1-1; clone_size: few; v_call: TRBV18; cdr3_nt: TGTGCCAGCTCACCACCGTCGGACACTGAAGCTTTCTTT; cdr3_aa: CASSPPSDTEAFF
d_call: -; j_call: TRBJ1-1; clone_size: many; v_call: TRBV7-8; cdr3_nt: TGTGCCTACAGGGCCCCTGAAGCTTTCTTT; cdr3_aa: CAYRAPEAFF
d_call: -; j_call: TRBJ2-3; clone_size: -; v_call: TRBV12-3/TRBV12-4; cdr3_nt: TGTGCCAGCAAACAGGACCAGGCAGATACGCAGTATTTT; cdr3_aa: CASKQDQADTQYF
d_call: -; j_call: TRBJ1-2; clone_size: few; v_call: TRBV5-1; cdr3_nt: TGCGCCAGCAGCTTGGAGGATTCTAACTATGGCTACACCTTC; cdr3_aa: CASSLEDSNYGYTF
d_call: -; j_call: TRBJ1-3; clone_size: few; v_call: TRBV4-3; cdr3_nt: TGCGCCAGCAGCCTAAGGACCGGGCCTACTGGAAACACCATATATTTT; cdr3_aa: CASSLRTGPTGNTIYF
d_call: TRBD1; j_call: TRBJ2-1; clone_size: many; v_call: TRBV12-3/TRBV12-4; cdr3_nt: TGTGCCAGCAGGACAGGGGTTGGACAGTTCTTC; cdr3_aa: CASRTGVGQFF
d_call: -; j_call: TRBJ2-7; clone_size: many; v_call: TRBV24-1; cdr3_nt: TGTGCCACCAGTGACGGCTTTTACGAGCAGTACTTC; cdr3_aa: CATSDGFYEQYF
d_call: -; j_call: TRBJ2-7; clone_size: -; v_call: TRBV20-1; cdr3_nt: TGCAGTGCTAGAGTCATAGGGACCTACGAGCAGTACTTC; cdr3_aa: CSARVIGTYEQYF